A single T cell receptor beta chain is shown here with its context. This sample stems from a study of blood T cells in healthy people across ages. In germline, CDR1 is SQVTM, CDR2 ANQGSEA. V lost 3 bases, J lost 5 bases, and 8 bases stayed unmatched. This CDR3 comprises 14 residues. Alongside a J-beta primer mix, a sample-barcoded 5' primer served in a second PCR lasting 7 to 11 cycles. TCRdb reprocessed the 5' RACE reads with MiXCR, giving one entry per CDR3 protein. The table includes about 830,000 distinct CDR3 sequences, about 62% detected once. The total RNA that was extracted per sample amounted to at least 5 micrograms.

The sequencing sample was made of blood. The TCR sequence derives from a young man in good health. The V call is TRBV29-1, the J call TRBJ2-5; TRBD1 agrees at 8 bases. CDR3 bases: TGCAGCGTTGAGGACAGGGTAGGCGGGGAGACCCAGTACTTC. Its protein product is CSVEDRVGGETQYF.